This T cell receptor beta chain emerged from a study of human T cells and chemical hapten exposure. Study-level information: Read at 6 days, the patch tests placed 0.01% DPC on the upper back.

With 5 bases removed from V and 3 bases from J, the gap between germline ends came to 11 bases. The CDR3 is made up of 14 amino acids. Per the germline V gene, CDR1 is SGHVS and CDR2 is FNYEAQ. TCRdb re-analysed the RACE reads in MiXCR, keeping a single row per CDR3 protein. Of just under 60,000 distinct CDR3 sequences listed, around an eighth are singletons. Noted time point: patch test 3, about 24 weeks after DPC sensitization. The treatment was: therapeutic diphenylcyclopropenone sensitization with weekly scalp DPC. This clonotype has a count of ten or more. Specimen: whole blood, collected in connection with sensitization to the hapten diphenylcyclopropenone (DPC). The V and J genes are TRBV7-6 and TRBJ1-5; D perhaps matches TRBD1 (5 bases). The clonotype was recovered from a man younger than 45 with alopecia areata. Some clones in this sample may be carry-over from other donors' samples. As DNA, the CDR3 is TGTGCCAGCAGCGCCGGGACTTACAATCAGCCCCAGCATTTT. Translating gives CASSAGTYNQPQHF.